The present entry profiles one T cell receptor beta chain with its context. The data originate from a study of human T cells and chemical hapten exposure. Overall study context: Weekly scalp doses of diphenylcyclopropenone were given to patients during the approximately 25-week study. Minor pooled library volume differences mainly drove per-sample TCR yield variation.

One entry per CDR3 protein results from TCRdb running MiXCR on the RACE reads. Among 150,000 to 200,000 distinct CDR3 sequences, more than 20% were seen once, and the ten largest hold around 2.5%. Deletions cut 5 bases from V and 4 bases from J, with 8 bases between. Per the germline V gene, CDR1 is SGHAT and CDR2 is FQDESV (reference sequence). The CDR3 has 12 amino acids. Time point here: patch test 3, about 24 weeks after DPC sensitization. The treatment here: therapeutic diphenylcyclopropenone sensitization with weekly scalp DPC. The TCR comes from a woman between 40 and 55 years old with alopecia areata. Some clones in this sample may be carry-over from other donors' samples. The rearrangement uses TRBV11-1 and TRBJ1-2; D not resolved. The input for sequencing was whole blood, taken in connection with sensitization to the hapten diphenylcyclopropenone (DPC). This CDR3 is CASSEGFYGYTF. The CDR3 DNA follows: TGTGCCAGCAGCGAGGGATTCTATGGCTACACCTTC.